This entry features one T cell receptor (beta chain) sequence. This sample was included in a study of T-cell memory formation after mild COVID-19. The CDR3 covers 11 residues. Trimming shortened V by 7 bases and J by 5 bases, and 8 bases separated the two germline ends. Looked up from germline, CDR1 is MNHEY and CDR2 is SVGAGI. TCRdb re-called the 5' RACE reads with MiXCR, one entry per CDR3 protein. This sample has about 190,000 distinct CDR3 sequences, with 10% found just once. The TCR comes from a man aged 18 to 29 who had mild COVID-19 (a few samples of this study predate the infection). Cell type and time point are not known. The V and J genes are TRBV6-5 and TRBJ1-1, with D unclear. What was sequenced was PBMCs or a T cell subset sorted from them (not recorded which). CDR3 DNA sequence: TGTGCCAGCAAAAGGAGGACTGAAGCTTTCTTT. It specifies CASKRRTEAFF.